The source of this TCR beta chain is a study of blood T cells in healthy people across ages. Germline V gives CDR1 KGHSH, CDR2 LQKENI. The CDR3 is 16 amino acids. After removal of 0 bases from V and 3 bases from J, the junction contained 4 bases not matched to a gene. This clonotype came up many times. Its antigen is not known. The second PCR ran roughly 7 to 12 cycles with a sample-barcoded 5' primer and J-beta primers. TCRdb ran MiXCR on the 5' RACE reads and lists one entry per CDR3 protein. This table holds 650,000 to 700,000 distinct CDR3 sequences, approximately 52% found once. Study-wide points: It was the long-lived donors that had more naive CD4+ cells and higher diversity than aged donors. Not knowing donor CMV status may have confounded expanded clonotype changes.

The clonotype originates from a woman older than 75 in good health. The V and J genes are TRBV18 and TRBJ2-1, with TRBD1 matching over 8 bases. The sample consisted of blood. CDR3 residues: CASSPPTGVYYNEQFF. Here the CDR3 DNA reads TGTGCCAGCTCACCACCGACAGGGGTATACTACAATGAGCAGTTCTTC.